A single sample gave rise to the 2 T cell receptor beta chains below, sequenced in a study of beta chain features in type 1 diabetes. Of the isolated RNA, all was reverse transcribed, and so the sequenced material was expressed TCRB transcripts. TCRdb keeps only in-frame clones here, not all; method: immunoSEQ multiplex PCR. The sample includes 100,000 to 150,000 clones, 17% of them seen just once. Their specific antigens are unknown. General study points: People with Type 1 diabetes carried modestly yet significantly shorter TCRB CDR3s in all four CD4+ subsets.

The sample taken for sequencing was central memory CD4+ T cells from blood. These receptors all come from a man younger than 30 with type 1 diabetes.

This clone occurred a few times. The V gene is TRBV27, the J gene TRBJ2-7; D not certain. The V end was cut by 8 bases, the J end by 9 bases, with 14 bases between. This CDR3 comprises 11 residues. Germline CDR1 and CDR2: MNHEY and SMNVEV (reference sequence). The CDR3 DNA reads TGTGCCAGCTCCACCCCTTTCGGGCAGTACTTC. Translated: CASSTPFGQYF.

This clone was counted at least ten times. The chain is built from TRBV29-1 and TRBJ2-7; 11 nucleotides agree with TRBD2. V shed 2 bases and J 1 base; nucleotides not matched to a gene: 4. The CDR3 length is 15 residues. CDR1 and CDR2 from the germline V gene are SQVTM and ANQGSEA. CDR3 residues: CSVESGTSGSYEQYF. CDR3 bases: TGCAGCGTTGAATCCGGGACTAGCGGTTCCTACGAGCAGTACTTC.